The 27 T cell receptor beta chains below were found in one sample sequenced in a study of T cell responses to AZD1222 COVID-19 vaccine. Profiled with immunoSEQ multiplex PCR; TCRdb holds only in-frame clones, not every one. The sample yields approximately 30,000 clones, 86% seen once. The source was peripheral blood, collected 28 days after the second AZD1222 dose. The source of these receptors is an adult who received the AZD1222 COVID-19 vaccine.

J is TRBJ2-3 and V is TRBV7-6, with 8 bases matching TRBD2. Germline CDR1 SGHVS, CDR2 FNYEAQ. V was clipped by 4 bases and J by 2 bases; unmatched bases: 5. CDR3 length: 15 amino acids. The CDR3 sequence: CASSSGGRSTDTQYF. The CDR3 nucleotides are TGTGCCAGCAGCTCTGGCGGGAGGTCCACAGATACGCAGTATTTT. Complete variable domain (other parts from reference TRBV7-6 and TRBJ2-3): GAGVSQSPRYKVTKRGQDVALRCDPISGHVSLYWYRQALGQGPEFLTYFNYEAQQDKSGLPNDRFSAERPEGSISTLTIQRTEQRDSAMYRCASSSGGRSTDTQYFGPGTRLTVL.

V and J are TRBV7-2 and TRBJ2-3; no firm D call. The CDR3 contains 12 residues. Per germline, CDR1 SGHTA and CDR2 FQGNSA. V was shortened by 0 bases and J by 10 bases, with 8 bases between the two germline ends. The CDR3 DNA reads as TGTGCCAGCAGCTTAGCTGACCGGCCGCAGTATTTT. Amino acid sequence: CASSLADRPQYF.

This chain uses TRBV3-1 (or the pseudogene TRBV3-2) with TRBJ2-1; D remains ambiguous. Germline V gene sequence: CDR1 LGHDT, CDR2 YNNKEL (reference sequence). V was shortened by 1 base and J by 8 bases, with 6 bases between the two germline ends. CDR3 length equals 12 residues. The CDR3 reads CASSQARDEQFF. Written as DNA, the CDR3 is TGTGCCAGCAGCCAAGCTCGGGATGAGCAGTTCTTC.

The rearrangement links TRBV6-5 to TRBJ1-1; D may be TRBD1 (6 bases). In germline, CDR1 is MNHEY, CDR2 SVGAGI. V lost 0 bases to trimming and J lost 6 bases, with 17 bases between them. The CDR3 covers 16 residues. The CDR3 sequence: CASSYSDRGPGSEAFF. The CDR3 DNA sequence: TGTGCCAGCAGTTACTCGGACCGGGGGCCAGGCTCTGAAGCTTTCTTT.

This chain joins TRBV11-2 and TRBJ2-1; D uncertain. Per the germline V gene, CDR1 is SGHAT and CDR2 is FQNNGV. V shed 4 bases and J shed 8 bases, with 6 bases lying between them. This CDR3 is built from 11 residues. The CDR3 nucleotides read TGTGCCAGCAGCTCTTTTCATGAGCAGTTCTTC. It translates to CASSSFHEQFF. Complete variable domain (other parts from reference TRBV11-2 and TRBJ2-1): EAGVAQSPRYKIIEKRQSVAFWCNPISGHATLYWYQQILGQGPKLLIQFQNNGVVDDSQLPKDRFSAERLKGVDSTLKIQPAKLEDSAVYLCASSSFHEQFFGPGTRLTVL.

The gene calls are TRBV5-1 and TRBJ2-2; perhaps TRBD1 as D (7 bases). The CDR3 length is 15 residues. CDR1 is SGHRS, CDR2 YFSETQ, per germline. Trimming left V 6 bases short and J 7 bases short, with 19 bases between. The CDR3 nucleotides are TGCGCCAGCACCTTCAGGGGGGAAAATAGCGGGGAGCTGTTTTTT. This gives the protein CASTFRGENSGELFF.

Worth noting for this clone: Other DNA variants within this sample encode the same CDR3. The chain couples TRBV9 to TRBJ2-7; D is undetermined. V was cut by 2 bases and J by 0 bases, with 9 bases left in between. CDR1 is SGDLS, CDR2 YYNGEE, per germline. The CDR3 consists of 14 residues. The CDR3 nucleotides are TGTGCCAGCAGCGTTGGCTCAAGCTCCTACGAGCAGTACTTC. Translation: CASSVGSSSYEQYF. Combining the CDR3 with reference TRBV9 and TRBJ2-7 gives the whole variable domain DSGVTQTPKHLITATGQRVTLRCSPRSGDLSVYWYQQSLDQGLQFLIQYYNGEERAKGNILERFSAQQFPDLHSELNLSSLELGDSALYFCASSVGSSSYEQYFGPGTRLTVT.

The chain carries TRBV10-1 and TRBJ1-2, with D hard to call. Between the trimmed V and J ends, which lost 0 bases and 6 bases, there was a span of 8 bases. This CDR3 spans 13 amino acids. The germline V gene has CDR1 WNHNN and CDR2 SYGVQD (reference sequence). This CDR3 reads CASSESRVNGYTF. In DNA form, the CDR3 reads TGCGCCAGCAGTGAGTCGCGGGTTAATGGCTACACCTTC.

This chain joins TRBV28 and TRBJ1-4, with a tentative D call TRBD1 (5 bases). This CDR3 comprises 14 residues. CDR1 and CDR2 (germline): MDHEN, SYDVKM. The ends were cut back, 8 bases at V and 3 bases at J, with 13 bases in the middle. CDR3 sequence: CASGGGGSNEKLFF. In DNA form, the CDR3 reads TGTGCCAGCGGCGGTGGGGGTTCTAATGAAAAACTGTTTTTT.

This sequence joins TRBV27 and TRBJ2-2, with 9 nucleotides matching TRBD2. Per the germline V gene, CDR1 is MNHEY and CDR2 is SMNVEV (reference sequence). CDR3 length equals 17 residues. The V gene end was trimmed by 1 base and the J gene end by 5 bases; junction bases not matched to a gene: 8. The CDR3 DNA follows: TGTGCCAGCAGTTTATTCGCCGATCTAGCGGGGACCGGGGAGCTGTTTTTT. Translation gives CASSLFADLAGTGELFF.

The chain recombines TRBV6-5 with TRBJ1-5; tentative D call: TRBD1 (5 bases). V lost 10 bases, J lost 4 bases, and 20 bases lay in between. The CDR3 sequence is 15 residues long. Germline V CDR1 and CDR2: MNHEY, SVGAGI. The CDR3 bases are TGTGCCACCCTGGGACCGATGGGTAGAAATCAGCCCCAGCATTTT. Protein sequence: CATLGPMGRNQPQHF.

The gene calls are TRBV6-5 and TRBJ2-1; 7 nucleotides line up with TRBD1. V lost 11 bases, J lost 7 bases, and 11 bases stayed unmatched. Germline V lookup: CDR1 MNHEY, CDR2 SVGAGI. The CDR3 loop spans 13 amino acids. The CDR3, as DNA: TGTGCCTGTACCGGGACAGCCCTGAATGAGCAGTTCTTC. Translated, it gives CACTGTALNEQFF.

The rearrangement uses TRBV20-1 and TRBJ2-7; 11 positions agree with TRBD1. This CDR3 has 15 amino acids. Germline V CDR1 and CDR2: DFQATT, SNEGSKA (reference sequence). Trimming at V came to 4 bases and at J to 5 bases, leaving 10 bases not matched to a gene. The CDR3 here is CSAIDSGQGADEQYF. As DNA, the CDR3 is TGCAGTGCTATTGACTCAGGACAGGGGGCAGACGAGCAGTACTTC.

The rearrangement uses TRBV19 and TRBJ2-5; the match to TRBD1 covers 7 bases. In germline, CDR1 is LNHDA, CDR2 SQIVND (reference sequence). The CDR3 is 13 amino acids. J gave up 2 bases and V 4 bases, and 1 base lay outside the gene matches. The CDR3 is CASSRGQQETQYF. The CDR3 nucleotides read TGTGCCAGTAGTAGGGGACAGCAAGAGACCCAGTACTTC.

V and J are TRBV5-4 and TRBJ1-6; D possibly corresponds to TRBD1 (5 bases). The CDR3 has 14 amino acids. Germline-derived CDR1 and CDR2 are SGHNT and YYREEE (reference sequence). Trimming pared 1 base from V and 9 bases from J, leaving 11 bases between. This CDR3 reads CASSLKLQGSPLHF. CDR3 sequence (DNA): TGTGCCAGCAGCTTGAAGTTGCAGGGTTCACCCCTCCACTTT.

This chain connects TRBV15 to TRBJ2-2; a possible D gene is TRBD2 (6 bases). CDR1 and CDR2 from the germline V gene are LNHNV and YYDKDF (reference sequence). The CDR3 consists of 15 residues. Trimming left V 3 bases short and J 3 bases short, with 11 bases between. The CDR3 is CATSSGGADTGELFF. CDR3 DNA: TGTGCCACCAGCAGCGGAGGGGCGGACACCGGGGAGCTGTTTTTT.

This clone was recorded only once. The V and J genes are TRBV9 and TRBJ2-2; D is undetermined. With 6 bases removed from V and 0 bases from J, the gap between germline ends came to 9 bases. Germline V gene data show CDR1 as SGDLS and CDR2 as YYNGEE. The CDR3 has 14 residues. This CDR3 reads CASTSTTNTGELFF. The CDR3, as DNA: TGTGCCAGCACCAGTACGACGAACACCGGGGAGCTGTTTTTT.

The DNA for the CDR3 is TGTGCCAGCAGTGCCCGACAGGGGGCGAGCGATCAGCCCCAGCATTTT. It is translated as CASSARQGASDQPQHF. V usage is TRBV6-1 and J usage is TRBJ1-5; TRBD1 agrees at 10 bases. The CDR3 extends over 16 amino acids. The germline V gene encodes CDR1 MNHNS and CDR2 SASEGT. V shed 4 bases and J 5 bases; nucleotides not matched to a gene: 8.

This sequence joins TRBV5-1 and TRBJ2-2; D is uncertain. V lost 0 bases, J lost 2 bases, and 5 bases lay in between. Germline lookup yields CDR1 SGHRS and CDR2 YFSETQ. This CDR3 comprises 14 residues. The CDR3 sequence is CASSLAPNTGELFF. The DNA of the CDR3 is TGCGCCAGCAGCTTGGCCCCCAACACCGGGGAGCTGTTTTTT.

The rearrangement joins TRBV3-1 (or the pseudogene TRBV3-2) to TRBJ2-6, with D unclear. CDR1 and CDR2 (germline): LGHDT, YNNKEL (reference sequence). The V end was cut by 0 bases, the J end by 1 base, with 16 bases between. CDR3 length: 19 residues. The DNA for the CDR3 is TGTGCCAGCAGCCAAGATCTTGTGCCAGCGCGTTCTGGGGCCAACGTCCTGACTTTC. This codes for CASSQDLVPARSGANVLTF.

This chain links TRBV3-1 (or the pseudogene TRBV3-2) with TRBJ1-3; TRBD1 aligns across 10 bases. The CDR3 spans 16 residues. Germline assignment: CDR1 LGHDT and CDR2 YNNKEL (reference sequence). V shed 4 bases and J 4 bases; nucleotides not matched to a gene: 7. The CDR3 nucleotides are TGTGCCAGCAGCCTAACCGGGACAGGGGAAGGAAACACCATATATTTT. The encoded protein is CASSLTGTGEGNTIYF.

The rearrangement uses TRBV27 and TRBJ2-1, with a possible D match to TRBD2 (5 bases). Trimming removed 3 bases from V and 9 bases from J, with 18 bases in between. The V gene's germline CDR1 is MNHEY and CDR2 SMNVEV (reference sequence). This CDR3 is built from 15 residues. CDR3 amino acids: CASSFGGSNLLEQFF. The CDR3 DNA follows: TGTGCCAGCAGTTTTGGTGGGAGTAACCTTCTTGAGCAGTTCTTC.

V is TRBV3-1 (or the pseudogene TRBV3-2) and J is TRBJ2-3; no clear D. V dropped 1 base and J dropped 6 bases, with 5 bases sitting between them. From germline, CDR1 is LGHDT and CDR2 YNNKEL (reference sequence). The CDR3 is 12 amino acids. The chain's CDR3 is CASSQVRDTQYF. CDR3 coding DNA: TGTGCCAGCAGCCAAGTGAGGGATACGCAGTATTTT.

The CDR3 nucleotides are TGTGCCAGTAGTATTGCGGGGGACATGAACTATGGCTACACCTTC. Translated, it gives CASSIAGDMNYGYTF. The J gene is TRBJ1-2, the V gene TRBV19; TRBD1 is a possible D gene (6 bases). The V end lost 3 bases, the J end lost 2 bases, and 13 bases lay between the germline ends. Germline values: CDR1 LNHDA, CDR2 SQIVND (reference sequence). The CDR3 is 15 amino acids. Full variable domain (rest looked up from reference TRBV19 and TRBJ1-2): DGGITQSPKYLFRKEGQNVTLSCEQNLNHDAMYWYRQDPGQGLRLIYYSQIVNDFQKGDIAEGYSVSREKKESFPLTVTSAQKNPTAFYLCASSIAGDMNYGYTFGSGTRLTVV.

The chain links TRBV5-6 to TRBJ2-5; 8 bases align to TRBD1. Germline V gene data show CDR1 as SGHDT and CDR2 as YYEEEE. The CDR3 loop spans 15 amino acids. V dropped 0 bases and J dropped 5; count of bases not matched to a gene: 6. The chain's CDR3 is CASSLVPGGGETQYF. The CDR3 DNA reads TGTGCCAGCAGCTTGGTTCCAGGGGGCGGTGAGACCCAGTACTTC.

The gene calls are TRBV19 and TRBJ2-3; 7 nucleotides agree with TRBD1. Per germline, CDR1 LNHDA and CDR2 SQIVND (reference sequence). This CDR3 is built from 11 residues. The V gene end was trimmed by 4 bases and the J gene end by 8 bases; junction bases not matched to a gene: 0. This CDR3 is CASSNRGTQYF. The CDR3 nucleotides are TGTGCCAGTAGTAACAGGGGTACGCAGTATTTT.

This clone has only a few counts. This rearrangement joins TRBV28 to TRBJ2-7, with TRBD1 matching over 7 bases. This CDR3 comprises 13 residues. Germline-derived CDR1 and CDR2 are MDHEN and SYDVKM. V lost 11 bases to trimming and J lost 2 bases; unmatched junction nucleotides: 9. The CDR3, as DNA: TGTGCCCGGGAACAGGGGCGGACCTACGAGCAGTACTTC. Translation gives CAREQGRTYEQYF.